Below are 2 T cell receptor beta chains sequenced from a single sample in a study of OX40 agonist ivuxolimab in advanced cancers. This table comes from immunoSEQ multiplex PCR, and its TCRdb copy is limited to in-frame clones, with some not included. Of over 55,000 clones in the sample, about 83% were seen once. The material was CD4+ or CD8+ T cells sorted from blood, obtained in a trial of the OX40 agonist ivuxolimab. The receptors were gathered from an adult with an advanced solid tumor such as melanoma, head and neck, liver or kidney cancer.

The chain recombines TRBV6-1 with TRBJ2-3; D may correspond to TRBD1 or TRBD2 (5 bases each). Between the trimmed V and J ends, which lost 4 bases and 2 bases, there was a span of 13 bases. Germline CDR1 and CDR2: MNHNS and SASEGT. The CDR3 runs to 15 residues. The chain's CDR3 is CASSVQAGATDTQYF. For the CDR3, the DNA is TGTGCCAGCAGTGTACAGGCCGGGGCCACAGATACGCAGTATTTT.

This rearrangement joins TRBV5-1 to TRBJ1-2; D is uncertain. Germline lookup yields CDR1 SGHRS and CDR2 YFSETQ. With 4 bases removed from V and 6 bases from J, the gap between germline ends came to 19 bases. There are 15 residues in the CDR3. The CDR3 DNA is TGCGCCAGCAGCCTTACCATAGACAACTCAAATGGCTACACCTTC. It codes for CASSLTIDNSNGYTF.